This T cell receptor (beta chain) was captured in a study of neurological immune-mediated disorders. Notes on the study in general: HTLV-1-associated myelopathy ranked highest for TCR clonal expansion and multiple sclerosis lowest, beneath healthy controls. No expanded-clone CDR3 amino acid sequence recurred across subjects, suggesting private TCR-beta repertoires.

Germline CDR1 and CDR2: LNHDA and SQIVND (reference sequence). The V gene end was trimmed by 7 bases and the J gene end by 3 bases; junction bases not matched to a gene: 3. The CDR3 is 14 amino acids. Template-switch 5'RACE cDNA synthesis added a 10-nucleotide unique molecular identifier. A single record per CDR3 protein comes from TCRdb applying MiXCR to the 5' RACE reads. The sample has roughly 31,000 distinct CDR3 sequences; less than 25% are singletons. Sorted libraries were made with about a million CD4+ or CD8+ T cells. A note on this clonotype: As yet, its antigen is unknown.

This TCR was recovered from a man between 50 and 59 years old with HTLV-1-associated myelopathy (HAM/TSP). Material: CD4+ T cells from blood. The gene calls are TRBV19 and TRBJ2-3, with 11 bases identical to TRBD2. CDR3 loop: CASKPSGRTDTQYF. Written as DNA, the CDR3 is TGTGCCAGTAAACCTAGCGGGAGGACAGATACGCAGTATTTT.